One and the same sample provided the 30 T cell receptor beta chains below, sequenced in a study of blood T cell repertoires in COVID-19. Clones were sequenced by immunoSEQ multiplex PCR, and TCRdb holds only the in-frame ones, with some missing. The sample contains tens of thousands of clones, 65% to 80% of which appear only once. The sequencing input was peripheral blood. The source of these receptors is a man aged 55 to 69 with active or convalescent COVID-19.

CDR3 bases: TGTGCCAGCAGCCAGGGGAGAAGCTATGGCTACACCTTC. Encoded protein: CASSQGRSYGYTF. This rearrangement joins TRBV14 to TRBJ1-2; no clear D. Germline loops: CDR1 SGHDN, CDR2 FVKESK. Trimming removed 3 bases at V and 4 bases at J, with 9 bases between. This CDR3 spans 13 amino acids.

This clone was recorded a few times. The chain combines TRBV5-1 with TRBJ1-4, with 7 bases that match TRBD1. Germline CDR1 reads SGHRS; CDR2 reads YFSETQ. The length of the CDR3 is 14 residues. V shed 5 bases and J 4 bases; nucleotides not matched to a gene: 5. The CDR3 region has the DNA TGCGCCAGCAGGAAGGGGGACAGTAATGAAAAACTGTTTTTT. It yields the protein CASRKGDSNEKLFF.

The CDR3 DNA reads as TGTGCCAGCAGCCTCGGGACAGGTTCCCGCTACGAGCAGTACTTC. Protein: CASSLGTGSRYEQYF. V usage is TRBV5-6 and J usage is TRBJ2-7; 8 nucleotides line up with TRBD1. This CDR3 has 15 residues. CDR1 and CDR2 (germline): SGHDT, YYEEEE. J lost 3 bases, V lost 4 bases, and 9 bases had no gene match.

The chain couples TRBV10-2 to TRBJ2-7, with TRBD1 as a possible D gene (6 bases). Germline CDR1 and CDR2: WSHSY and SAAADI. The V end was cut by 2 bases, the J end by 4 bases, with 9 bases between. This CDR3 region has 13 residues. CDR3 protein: CASSETGIYEQYF. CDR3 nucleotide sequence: TGCGCCAGCAGTGAGACAGGGATATACGAGCAGTACTTC.

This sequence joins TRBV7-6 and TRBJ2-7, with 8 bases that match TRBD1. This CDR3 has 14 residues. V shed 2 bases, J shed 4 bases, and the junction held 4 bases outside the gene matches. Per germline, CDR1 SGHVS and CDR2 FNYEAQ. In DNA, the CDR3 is TGTGCCAGCAGCTTAAGACAGGGGTTTTACGAGCAGTACTTC. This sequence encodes CASSLRQGFYEQYF.

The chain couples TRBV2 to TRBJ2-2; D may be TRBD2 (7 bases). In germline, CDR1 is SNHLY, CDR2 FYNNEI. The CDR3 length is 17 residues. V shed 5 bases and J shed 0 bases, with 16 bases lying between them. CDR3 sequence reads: CASSPSGAGANTGELFF. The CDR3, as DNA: TGTGCCAGCAGTCCCTCAGGGGCGGGGGCGAACACCGGGGAGCTGTTTTTT.

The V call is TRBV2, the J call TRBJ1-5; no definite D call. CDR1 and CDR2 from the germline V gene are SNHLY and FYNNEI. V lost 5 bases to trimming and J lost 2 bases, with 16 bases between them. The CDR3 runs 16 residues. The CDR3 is CASSRQLTRGNQPQHF. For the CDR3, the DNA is TGTGCCAGCAGTCGCCAATTAACTAGAGGCAATCAGCCCCAGCATTTT.

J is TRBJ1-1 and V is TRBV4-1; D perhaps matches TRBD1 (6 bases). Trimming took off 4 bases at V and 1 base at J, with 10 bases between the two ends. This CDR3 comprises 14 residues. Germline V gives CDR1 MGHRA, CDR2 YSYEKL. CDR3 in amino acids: CASSLRGENTEAFF. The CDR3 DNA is TGCGCCAGCAGCCTCAGGGGAGAGAACACTGAAGCTTTCTTT.

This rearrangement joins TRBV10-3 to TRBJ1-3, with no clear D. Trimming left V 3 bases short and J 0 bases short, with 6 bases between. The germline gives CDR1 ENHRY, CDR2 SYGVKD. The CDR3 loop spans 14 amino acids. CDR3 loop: CAISDPSSGNTIYF. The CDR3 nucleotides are TGTGCCATCAGTGACCCTAGCTCTGGAAACACCATATATTTT.

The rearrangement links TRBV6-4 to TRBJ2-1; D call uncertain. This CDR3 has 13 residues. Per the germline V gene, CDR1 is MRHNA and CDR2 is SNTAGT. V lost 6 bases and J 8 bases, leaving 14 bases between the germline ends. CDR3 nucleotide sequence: TGTGCCAGCAGCCTCGAGGTAGGCGATGAGCAGTTCTTC. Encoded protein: CASSLEVGDEQFF.

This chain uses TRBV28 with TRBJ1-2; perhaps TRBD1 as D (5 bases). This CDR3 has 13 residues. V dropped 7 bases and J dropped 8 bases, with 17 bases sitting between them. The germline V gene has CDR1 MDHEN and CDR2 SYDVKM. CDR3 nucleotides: TGTGCCAGCAATCTCCAGGGCCCCAAGGGCTACACCTTC. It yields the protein CASNLQGPKGYTF.

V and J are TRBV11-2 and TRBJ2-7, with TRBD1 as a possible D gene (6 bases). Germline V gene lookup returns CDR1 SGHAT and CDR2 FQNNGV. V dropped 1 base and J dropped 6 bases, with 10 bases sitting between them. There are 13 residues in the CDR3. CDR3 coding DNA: TGTGCCAGCAGCTTAGCAGGGGCTGGCGAGCAGTACTTC. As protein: CASSLAGAGEQYF. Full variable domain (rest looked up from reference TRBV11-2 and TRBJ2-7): EAGVAQSPRYKIIEKRQSVAFWCNPISGHATLYWYQQILGQGPKLLIQFQNNGVVDDSQLPKDRFSAERLKGVDSTLKIQPAKLEDSAVYLCASSLAGAGEQYFGPGTRLTVT.

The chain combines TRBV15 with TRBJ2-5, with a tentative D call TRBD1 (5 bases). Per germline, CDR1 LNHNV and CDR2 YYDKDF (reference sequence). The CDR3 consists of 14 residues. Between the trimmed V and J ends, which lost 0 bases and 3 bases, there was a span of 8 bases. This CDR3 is CATSRDRAEETQYF. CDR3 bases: TGTGCCACCAGCAGAGACAGGGCAGAAGAGACCCAGTACTTC.

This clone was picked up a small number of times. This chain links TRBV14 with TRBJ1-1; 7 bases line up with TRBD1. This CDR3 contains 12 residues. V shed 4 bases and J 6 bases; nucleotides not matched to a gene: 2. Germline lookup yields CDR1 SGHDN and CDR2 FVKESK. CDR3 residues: CASSLGQPEAFF. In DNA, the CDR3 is TGTGCCAGCAGCCTGGGACAGCCTGAAGCTTTCTTT.

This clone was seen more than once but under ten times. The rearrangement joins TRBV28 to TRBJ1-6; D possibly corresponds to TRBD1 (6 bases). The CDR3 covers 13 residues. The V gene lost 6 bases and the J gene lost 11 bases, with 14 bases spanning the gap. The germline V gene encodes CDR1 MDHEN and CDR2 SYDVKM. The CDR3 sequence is CASRSQGSPPLHF. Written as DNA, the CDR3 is TGTGCCAGCAGGTCACAGGGTTCCCCACCCCTCCACTTT. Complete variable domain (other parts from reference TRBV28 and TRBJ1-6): DVKVTQSSRYLVKRTGEKVFLECVQDMDHENMFWYRQDPGLGLRLIYFSYDVKMKEKGDIPEGYSVSREKKERFSLILESASTNQTSMYLCASRSQGSPPLHFGNGTRLTVT.

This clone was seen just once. The CDR3 DNA sequence: TGTGCCAGTAGTATAGGAGGGGGAGTTGGCACTGAAGCTTTCTTT. Encoded protein: CASSIGGGVGTEAFF. The chain links TRBV19 to TRBJ1-1, with D tentatively TRBD1 (6 bases). Trimming pared 1 base from V and 4 bases from J, leaving 13 bases between. This CDR3 region has 15 residues. From germline, CDR1 is LNHDA and CDR2 SQIVND (reference sequence).

CDR3 sequence (DNA): TGTGCCTGGAATATGGGGACAGTAAATGAAAAACTGTTTTTT. Translation gives CAWNMGTVNEKLFF. The V and J genes are TRBV30 and TRBJ1-4, with 7 bases fitting TRBD1. Germline CDR1 and CDR2: GTSNPN and SVGIG (reference sequence). J lost 5 bases, V lost 4 bases, and 7 bases had no gene match. CDR3 length equals 14 residues. Complete variable domain (other parts from reference TRBV30 and TRBJ1-4): SQTIHQWPATLVQPVGSPLSLECTVEGTSNPNLYWYRQAAGRGLQLLFYSVGIGQISSEVPQNLSASRPQDRQFILSSKKLLLSDSGFYLCAWNMGTVNEKLFFGSGTQLSVL.

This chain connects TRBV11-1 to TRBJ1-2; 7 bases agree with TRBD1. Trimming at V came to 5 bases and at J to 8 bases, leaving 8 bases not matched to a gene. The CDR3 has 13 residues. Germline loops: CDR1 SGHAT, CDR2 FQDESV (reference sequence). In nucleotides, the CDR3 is TGTGCCAGCAGCATCAACAGGGGATTGGGCTACACCTTC. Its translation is CASSINRGLGYTF.

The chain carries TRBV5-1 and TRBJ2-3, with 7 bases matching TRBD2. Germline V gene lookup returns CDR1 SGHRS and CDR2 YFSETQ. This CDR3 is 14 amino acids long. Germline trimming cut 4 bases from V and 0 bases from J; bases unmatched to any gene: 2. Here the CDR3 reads CASSRTRSTDTQYF. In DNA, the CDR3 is TGCGCCAGCAGCCGGACTAGGAGCACAGATACGCAGTATTTT.

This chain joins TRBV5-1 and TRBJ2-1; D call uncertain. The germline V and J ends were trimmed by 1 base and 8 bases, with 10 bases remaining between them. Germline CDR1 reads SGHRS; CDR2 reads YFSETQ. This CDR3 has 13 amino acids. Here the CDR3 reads CASSLNGQDEQFF. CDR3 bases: TGCGCCAGCAGCTTGAATGGGCAGGATGAGCAGTTCTTC.

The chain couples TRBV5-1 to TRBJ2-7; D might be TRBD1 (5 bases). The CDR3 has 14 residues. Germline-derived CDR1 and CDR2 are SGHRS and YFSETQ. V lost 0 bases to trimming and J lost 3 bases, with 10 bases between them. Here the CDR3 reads CASSLATGDYEQYF. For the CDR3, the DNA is TGCGCCAGCAGCTTGGCCACAGGAGACTACGAGCAGTACTTC. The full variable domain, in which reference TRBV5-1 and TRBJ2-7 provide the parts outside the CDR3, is KAGVTQTPRYLIKTRGQQVTLSCSPISGHRSVSWYQQTPGQGLQFLFEYFSETQRNKGNFPGRFSGRQFSNSRSEMNVSTLELGDSALYLCASSLATGDYEQYFGPGTRLTVT.

DNA of the CDR3: TGTGCCAGCAGCTTCCAGGGGGCGCGAACTGAAGCTTTCTTT. Translation gives CASSFQGARTEAFF. V is TRBV7-2 and J is TRBJ1-1; 8 bases map to TRBD1. V gave up 3 bases and J gave up 5 bases; unmatched junction bases: 5. Germline lookup yields CDR1 SGHTA and CDR2 FQGNSA. CDR3 size: 14 residues.

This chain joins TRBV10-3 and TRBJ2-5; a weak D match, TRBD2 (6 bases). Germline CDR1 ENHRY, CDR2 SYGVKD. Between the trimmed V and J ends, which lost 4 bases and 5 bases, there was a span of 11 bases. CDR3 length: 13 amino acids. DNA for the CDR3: TGTGCCATCAGTGGGGGGGAAGGGGAGACCCAGTACTTC. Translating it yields CAISGGEGETQYF.

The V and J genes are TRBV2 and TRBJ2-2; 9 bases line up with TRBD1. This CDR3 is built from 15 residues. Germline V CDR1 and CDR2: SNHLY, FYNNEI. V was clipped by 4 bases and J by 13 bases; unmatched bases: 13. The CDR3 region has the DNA TGTGCCAGCAGTGTACAGGGGGCGTTACGTAGTGGGCTGTTTTTT. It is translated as CASSVQGALRSGLFF.

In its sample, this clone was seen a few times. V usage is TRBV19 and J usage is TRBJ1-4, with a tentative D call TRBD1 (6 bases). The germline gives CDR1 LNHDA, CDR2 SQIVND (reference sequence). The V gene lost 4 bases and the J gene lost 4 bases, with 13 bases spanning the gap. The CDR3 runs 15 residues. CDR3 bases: TGTGCCAGTAGTAGTCCGGGACACTATAATGAAAAACTGTTTTTT. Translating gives CASSSPGHYNEKLFF.

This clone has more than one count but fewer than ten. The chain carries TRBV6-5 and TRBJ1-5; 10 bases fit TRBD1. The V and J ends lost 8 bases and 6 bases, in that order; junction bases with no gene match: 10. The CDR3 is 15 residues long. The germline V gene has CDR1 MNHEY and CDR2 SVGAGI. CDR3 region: CASLLDRGYSQPQHF. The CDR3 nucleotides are TGTGCCAGCCTACTGGACAGGGGGTACAGTCAGCCCCAGCATTTT.

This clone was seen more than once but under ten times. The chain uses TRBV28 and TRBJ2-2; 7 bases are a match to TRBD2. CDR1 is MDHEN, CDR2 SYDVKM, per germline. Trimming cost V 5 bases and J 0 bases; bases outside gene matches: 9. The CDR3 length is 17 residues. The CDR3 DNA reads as TGTGCCAGCAGTCCTCAAGGGAGGGTTCCGAACACCGGGGAGCTGTTTTTT. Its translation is CASSPQGRVPNTGELFF.

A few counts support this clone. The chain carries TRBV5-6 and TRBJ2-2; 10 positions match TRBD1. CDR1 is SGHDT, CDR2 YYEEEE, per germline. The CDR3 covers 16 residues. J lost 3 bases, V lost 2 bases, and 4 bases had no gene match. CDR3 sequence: CASSFRDRGDTGELFF. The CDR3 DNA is TGTGCCAGCAGCTTTCGGGACAGGGGTGACACCGGGGAGCTGTTTTTT.

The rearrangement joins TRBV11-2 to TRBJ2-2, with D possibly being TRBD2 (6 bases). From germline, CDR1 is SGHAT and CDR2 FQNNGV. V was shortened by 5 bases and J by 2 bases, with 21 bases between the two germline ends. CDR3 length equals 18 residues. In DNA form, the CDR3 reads TGTGCCAGCAGCGTATACATACTAGCTACTAAAAACACCGGGGAGCTGTTTTTT. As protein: CASSVYILATKNTGELFF.

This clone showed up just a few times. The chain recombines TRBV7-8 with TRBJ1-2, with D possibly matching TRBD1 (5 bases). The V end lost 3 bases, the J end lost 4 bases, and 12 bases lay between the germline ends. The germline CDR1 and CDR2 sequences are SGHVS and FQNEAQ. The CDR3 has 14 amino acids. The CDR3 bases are TGTGCCAGCAGCTTCAATCAGGGATCCTATGGCTACACCTTC. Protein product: CASSFNQGSYGYTF.